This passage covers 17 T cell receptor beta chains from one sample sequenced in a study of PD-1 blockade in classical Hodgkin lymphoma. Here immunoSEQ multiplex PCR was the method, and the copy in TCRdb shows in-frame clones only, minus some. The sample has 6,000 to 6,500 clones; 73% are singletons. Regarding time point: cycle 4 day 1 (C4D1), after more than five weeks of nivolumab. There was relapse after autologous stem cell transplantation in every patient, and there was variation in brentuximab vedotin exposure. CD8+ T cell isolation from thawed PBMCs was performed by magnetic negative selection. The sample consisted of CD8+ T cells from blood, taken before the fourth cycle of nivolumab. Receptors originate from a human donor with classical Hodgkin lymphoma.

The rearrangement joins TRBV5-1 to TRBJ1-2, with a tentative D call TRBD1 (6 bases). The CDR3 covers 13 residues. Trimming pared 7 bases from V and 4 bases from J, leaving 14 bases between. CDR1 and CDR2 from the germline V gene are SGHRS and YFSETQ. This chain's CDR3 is CASGQWGFYGYTF. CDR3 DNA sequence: TGCGCCAGCGGACAGTGGGGGTTCTATGGCTACACCTTC.

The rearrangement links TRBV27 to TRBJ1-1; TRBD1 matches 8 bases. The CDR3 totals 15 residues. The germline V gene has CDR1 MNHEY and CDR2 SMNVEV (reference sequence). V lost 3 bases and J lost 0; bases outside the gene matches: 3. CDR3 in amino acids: CASSFRTGMNTEAFF. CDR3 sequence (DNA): TGTGCCAGCAGTTTTCGGACAGGGATGAACACTGAAGCTTTCTTT.

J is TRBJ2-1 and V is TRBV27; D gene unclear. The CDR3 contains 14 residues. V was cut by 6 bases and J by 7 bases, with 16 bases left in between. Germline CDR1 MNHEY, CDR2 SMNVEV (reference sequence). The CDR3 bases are TGTGCCAGCAGGCCCGGGTATCCTGGGAATGAGCAGTTCTTC. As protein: CASRPGYPGNEQFF.

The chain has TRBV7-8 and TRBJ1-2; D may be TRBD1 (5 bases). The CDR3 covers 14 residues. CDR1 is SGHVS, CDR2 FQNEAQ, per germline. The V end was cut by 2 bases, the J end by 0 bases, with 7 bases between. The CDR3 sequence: CASSLTGANYGYTF. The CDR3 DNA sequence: TGTGCCAGCAGCTTAACAGGAGCTAACTATGGCTACACCTTC.

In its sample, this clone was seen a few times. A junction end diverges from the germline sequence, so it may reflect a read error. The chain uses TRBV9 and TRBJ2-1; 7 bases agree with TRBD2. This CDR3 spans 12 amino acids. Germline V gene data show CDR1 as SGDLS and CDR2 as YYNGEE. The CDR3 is CASSAGGGISVF. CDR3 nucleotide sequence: TGTGCCAGCAGCGCCGGGGGAGGGATATCGGTCTTC.

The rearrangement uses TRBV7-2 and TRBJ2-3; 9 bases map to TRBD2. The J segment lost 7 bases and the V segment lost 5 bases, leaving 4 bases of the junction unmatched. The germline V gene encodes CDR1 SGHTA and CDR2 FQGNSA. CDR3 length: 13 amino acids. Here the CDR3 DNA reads TGTGCCAGCAGCCCGAGCGGGGGGAATACGCAGTATTTT. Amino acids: CASSPSGGNTQYF.

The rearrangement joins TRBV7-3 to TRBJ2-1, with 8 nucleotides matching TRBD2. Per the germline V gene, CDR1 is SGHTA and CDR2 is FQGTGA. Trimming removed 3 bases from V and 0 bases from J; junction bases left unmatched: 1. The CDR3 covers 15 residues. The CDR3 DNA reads TGTGCCAGCAGCTTGGGGACTAGCTCCTACAATGAGCAGTTCTTC. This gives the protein CASSLGTSSYNEQFF.

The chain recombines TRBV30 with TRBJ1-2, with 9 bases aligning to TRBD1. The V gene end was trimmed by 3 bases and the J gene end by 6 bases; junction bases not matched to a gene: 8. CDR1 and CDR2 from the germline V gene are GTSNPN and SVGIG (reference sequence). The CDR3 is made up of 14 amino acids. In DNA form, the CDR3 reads TGTGCCTGGAGCTCCGGGACAGGGAAGGATGGCTACACCTTC. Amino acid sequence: CAWSSGTGKDGYTF.

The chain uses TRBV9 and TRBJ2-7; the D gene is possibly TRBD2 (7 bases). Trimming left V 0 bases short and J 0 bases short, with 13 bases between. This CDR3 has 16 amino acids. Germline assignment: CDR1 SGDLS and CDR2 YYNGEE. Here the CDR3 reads CASSVDGGADSYEQYF. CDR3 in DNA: TGTGCCAGCAGCGTAGATGGGGGGGCCGACTCCTACGAGCAGTACTTC.

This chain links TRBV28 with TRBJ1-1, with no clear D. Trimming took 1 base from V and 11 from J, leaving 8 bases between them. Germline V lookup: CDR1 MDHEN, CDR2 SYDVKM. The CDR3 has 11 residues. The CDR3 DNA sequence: TGTGCCAGCAGTTTATTTTCGGGTGCTTTCTTT. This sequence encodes CASSLFSGAFF.

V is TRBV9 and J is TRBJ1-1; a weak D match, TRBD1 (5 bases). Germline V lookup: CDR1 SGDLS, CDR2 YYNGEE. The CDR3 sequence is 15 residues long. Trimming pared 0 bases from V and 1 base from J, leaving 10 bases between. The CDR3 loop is CASSVGAGRNTEAFF. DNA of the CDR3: TGTGCCAGCAGCGTAGGGGCAGGGCGGAACACTGAAGCTTTCTTT.

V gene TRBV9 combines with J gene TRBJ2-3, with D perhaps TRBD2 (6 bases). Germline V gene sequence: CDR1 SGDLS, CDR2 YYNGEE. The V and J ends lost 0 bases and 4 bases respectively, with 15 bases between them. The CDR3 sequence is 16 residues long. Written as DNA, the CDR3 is TGTGCCAGCAGCGTAGTCGCTAGCGCTTACCCAGATACGCAGTATTTT. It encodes CASSVVASAYPDTQYF.

CDR3 region: CASSPPYAETQYF. CDR3 nucleotides: TGTGCCAGCAGCCCTCCTTACGCGGAGACCCAGTACTTC. The chain uses TRBV9 and TRBJ2-5; D gene ambiguous. This CDR3 has 13 residues. V lost 4 bases to trimming and J lost 5 bases, with 12 bases between them. The germline CDR1 and CDR2 sequences are SGDLS and YYNGEE. Variable domain in full (rest from reference TRBV9 and TRBJ2-5): DSGVTQTPKHLITATGQRVTLRCSPRSGDLSVYWYQQSLDQGLQFLIQYYNGEERAKGNILERFSAQQFPDLHSELNLSSLELGDSALYFCASSPPYAETQYFGPGTRLLVL.

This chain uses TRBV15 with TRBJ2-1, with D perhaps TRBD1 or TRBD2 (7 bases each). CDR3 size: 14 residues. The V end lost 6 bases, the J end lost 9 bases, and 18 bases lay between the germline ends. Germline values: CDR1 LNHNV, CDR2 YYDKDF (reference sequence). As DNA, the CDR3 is TGTGCCACCAGTAAGACAGGGTCGGGGGGTGAGCAGTTCTTC. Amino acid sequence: CATSKTGSGGEQFF.

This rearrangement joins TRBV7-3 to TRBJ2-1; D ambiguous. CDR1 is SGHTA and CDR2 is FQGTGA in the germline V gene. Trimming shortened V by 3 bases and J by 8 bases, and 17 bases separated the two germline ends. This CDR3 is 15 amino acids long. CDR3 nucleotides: TGTGCCAGCAGCTTCCCGCCTGGCGCGATGGATGAGCAGTTCTTC. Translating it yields CASSFPPGAMDEQFF.

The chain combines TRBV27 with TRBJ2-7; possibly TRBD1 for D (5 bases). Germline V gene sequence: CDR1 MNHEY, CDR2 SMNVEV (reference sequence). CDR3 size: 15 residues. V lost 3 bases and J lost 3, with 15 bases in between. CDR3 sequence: CASSLYQGSIYEQYF. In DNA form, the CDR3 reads TGTGCCAGCAGTTTGTACCAGGGATCCATCTACGAGCAGTACTTC.

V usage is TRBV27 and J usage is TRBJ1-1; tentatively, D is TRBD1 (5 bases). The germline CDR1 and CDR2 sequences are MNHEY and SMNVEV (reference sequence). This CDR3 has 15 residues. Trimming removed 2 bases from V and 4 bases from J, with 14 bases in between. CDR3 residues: CASSLVAGRSTEAFF. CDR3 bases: TGTGCCAGCAGTTTAGTAGCAGGGAGAAGCACTGAAGCTTTCTTT.